The 24 T cell receptor beta chains in this list originate from one sample, sequenced in a study of T cells in Graves' hyperthyroidism and ophthalmopathy. RNA transcripts were the template for amplifying TCR beta CDR3 regions. A set of HTBI primers served as the primers for a first-round RT-PCR of the TCR CDR3. TCRdb processed the multiplex PCR reads anew with MiXCR; each CDR3 protein has one entry. The data hold around 340,000 distinct CDR3 sequences, with about a sixth observed a single time. Sequences were obtained from blood. These receptors all come from a woman in her 30s with Graves' hyperthyroidism that later progressed to Graves' ophthalmopathy.

The table lists this clonotype with many counts. The genes are TRBV6-1 and TRBJ2-7; D is perhaps TRBD1 (7 bases). Trimming pared 2 bases from V and 4 bases from J, leaving 15 bases between. Germline V gene data show CDR1 as MNHNS and CDR2 as SASEGT. This CDR3 comprises 15 residues. CDR3 amino acids: CASSEQGVGGYEQYF. CDR3 DNA sequence: TGTGCCAGCAGTGAACAGGGGGTCGGGGGTTACGAGCAGTACTTC.

The rearrangement joins TRBV4-1 to TRBJ2-1; D is undetermined. Trimming pared 2 bases from V and 6 bases from J, leaving 5 bases between. Per the germline V gene, CDR1 is MGHRA and CDR2 is YSYEKL. The CDR3 sequence is 12 residues long. CDR3 bases: TGCGCCAGCAGCCAACCAGCCAATGAGCAGTTCTTC. Residues: CASSQPANEQFF.

The sample holds many counts of this clonotype. The V call is TRBV5-1, the J call TRBJ2-7; the D is unclear. Germline V gene sequence: CDR1 SGHRS, CDR2 YFSETQ. The CDR3 extends over 14 amino acids. The V gene lost 2 bases and the J gene lost 5 bases, with 14 bases spanning the gap. CDR3 DNA sequence: TGCGCCAGCAGCTTATTCAGGCCCACCGACGAGCAGTACTTC. Translated: CASSLFRPTDEQYF.

The rearrangement uses TRBV19 and TRBJ1-5; possibly TRBD1 for D (5 bases). The germline gives CDR1 LNHDA, CDR2 SQIVND (reference sequence). Trimming removed 6 bases at V and 6 bases at J, with 18 bases between. CDR3 length equals 15 residues. CDR3 residues: CASRAGLGVGQPQHF. DNA for the CDR3: TGTGCCAGTAGGGCCGGATTGGGGGTAGGTCAGCCCCAGCATTTT. Complete variable domain (other parts from reference TRBV19 and TRBJ1-5): DGGITQSPKYLFRKEGQNVTLSCEQNLNHDAMYWYRQDPGQGLRLIYYSQIVNDFQKGDIAEGYSVSREKKESFPLTVTSAQKNPTAFYLCASRAGLGVGQPQHFGDGTRLSIL.

This clonotype was observed at least ten times. CDR3 bases: TGCGCCAGCAGTGAGTCTGGTCAGGCAACTGAGCAGTTCTTC. As protein: CASSESGQATEQFF. This chain uses TRBV10-2 with TRBJ2-1; D gene ambiguous. CDR3 length equals 14 residues. Germline CDR1 WSHSY, CDR2 SAAADI. The V and J ends lost 0 bases and 9 bases respectively, with 12 bases between them.

This clonotype was found many times. The chain combines TRBV28 with TRBJ1-6; no definite D call. V was trimmed by 1 base and J by 8 bases, leaving 6 bases between them. Germline lookup yields CDR1 MDHEN and CDR2 SYDVKM. The CDR3 length is 13 residues. CDR3 protein: CASSLLRDSPLHF. The CDR3 DNA is TGTGCCAGCAGTTTATTGAGGGATTCACCCCTCCACTTT.

As concerns this clonotype: This may come from a read error, since a much larger clone is one base off. The chain joins TRBV27 to TRBJ1-2; 7 bases map to TRBD1. The CDR3 spans 16 residues. Germline CDR1 reads MNHEY; CDR2 reads SMNVEV (reference sequence). V dropped 2 bases and J dropped 8; count of bases not matched to a gene: 14. In DNA form, the CDR3 reads TGTGCCAGCAGTTTACTCCCTCTCCCCAGGGGGGGGGGCTACACCTTC. Translated, it gives CASSLLPLPRGGGYTF.

This chain connects TRBV4-1 to TRBJ2-7, with TRBD1 matching 7 bases. The V gene's germline CDR1 is MGHRA and CDR2 YSYEKL. Trimming took 1 base from V and 4 from J; bases not matched to a gene: 10. The CDR3 covers 16 residues. The CDR3, as DNA: TGCGCCAGCAGCCAAGTGCATTCGGCAGGGGGTTACGAGCAGTACTTC. Amino acid sequence: CASSQVHSAGGYEQYF.

V is TRBV28 and J is TRBJ2-2; 9 bases agree with TRBD2. Germline CDR1 is MDHEN and CDR2 is SYDVKM. The CDR3 spans 17 residues. After removal of 2 bases from V and 2 bases from J, the junction contained 6 bases not matched to a gene. CDR3 loop: CASSLGREGLNTGELFF. DNA for the CDR3: TGTGCCAGCAGTTTAGGGCGGGAGGGCCTAAACACCGGGGAGCTGTTTTTT.

The chain combines TRBV5-6 with TRBJ2-5; 7 bases are a match to TRBD2. Germline V CDR1 and CDR2: SGHDT, YYEEEE. With V trimmed by 2 bases and J by 1 base, 5 bases remained unmatched. The CDR3 has 15 residues. Here the CDR3 reads CASSFRGSPQETQYF. The CDR3 DNA sequence: TGTGCCAGCAGCTTCCGCGGGAGCCCCCAAGAGACCCAGTACTTC.

The chain employs TRBV30 and TRBJ1-2; D is undetermined. Trimming shortened V by 1 base and J by 4 bases, and 16 bases separated the two germline ends. The CDR3 runs to 15 residues. Per the germline V gene, CDR1 is GTSNPN and CDR2 is SVGIG (reference sequence). CDR3 nucleotide sequence: TGTGCCTGGAGTGGAAGACAATCAACTCTCTATGGCTACACCTTC. Its translation: CAWSGRQSTLYGYTF.

This clonotype was counted between two and nine times. The CDR3 sequence: CASSQNGYEQYF. In nucleotides, the CDR3 is TGCGCCAGCAGCCAAAACGGGTACGAGCAGTACTTC. This rearrangement joins TRBV4-1 to TRBJ2-7; D remains unclear. Germline V gene lookup returns CDR1 MGHRA and CDR2 YSYEKL. The germline V and J ends were trimmed by 2 bases and 4 bases, with 6 bases remaining between them. The CDR3 consists of 12 residues.

There are a few counts of this clonotype. This chain joins TRBV5-1 and TRBJ2-5; 8 positions agree with TRBD2. The CDR3 is 15 residues long. V was pared by 0 bases and J by 4 bases, with 5 bases of the junction left unmatched. CDR1 and CDR2 (germline): SGHRS, YFSETQ. CDR3 sequence (DNA): TGCGCCAGCAGCTTGGGGAGCGGGAGCGGAGAGACCCAGTACTTC. Amino acid sequence: CASSLGSGSGETQYF.

Only a few counts were recorded for this clonotype. DNA of the CDR3: TGTGCCACCAGCAGAGGCTCCGGGACAGGGGACACCGGGGAGCTGTTTTTT. Amino acids: CATSRGSGTGDTGELFF. The chain is built from TRBV15 and TRBJ2-2, with 10 positions matching TRBD1. The CDR3 is 17 amino acids. CDR1 is LNHNV, CDR2 YYDKDF, per germline (reference sequence). V lost 1 base and J lost 3; bases outside the gene matches: 5.

The rearrangement uses TRBV12-3 or TRBV12-4 and TRBJ1-2; 11 nucleotides line up with TRBD1. The V segment lost 6 bases and the J segment 5 bases; nucleotides outside the gene matches: 11. The CDR3 has 16 residues. The CDR3 sequence: CASSPDRGRIGYGYTF. CDR3 sequence (DNA): TGTGCCAGCAGCCCGGACAGGGGGCGAATTGGGTATGGCTACACCTTC.

This chain links TRBV28 with TRBJ2-5; 8 bases are a match to TRBD1. The CDR3 has 15 residues. Germline CDR1 reads MDHEN; CDR2 reads SYDVKM. J was trimmed by 5 bases and V by 5 bases; bases with no gene match: 10. CDR3 protein: CASSTPTGGVETQYF. The CDR3 DNA follows: TGTGCCAGCAGTACCCCAACAGGGGGAGTGGAGACCCAGTACTTC. Full variable domain (rest looked up from reference TRBV28 and TRBJ2-5): DVKVTQSSRYLVKRTGEKVFLECVQDMDHENMFWYRQDPGLGLRLIYFSYDVKMKEKGDIPEGYSVSREKKERFSLILESASTNQTSMYLCASSTPTGGVETQYFGPGTRLLVL.

This clonotype was seen at least ten times. Here the CDR3 reads CASSLVAGEGLEQYF. The CDR3 DNA reads as TGTGCCAGCAGCTTGGTTGCGGGAGAGGGTCTCGAGCAGTACTTC. This chain joins TRBV5-6 and TRBJ2-7; 7 bases fit TRBD2. The trim removed 0 bases at V and 6 bases at J, leaving 9 bases unmatched. CDR1 SGHDT and CDR2 YYEEEE come from the germline V gene. The CDR3 contains 15 residues.

This clonotype turned up a few times. CDR3 bases: TGCAGCGTTGAAGATTTTTCCTACGAGCAGTACTTC. Encoded protein: CSVEDFSYEQYF. The V gene is TRBV29-1, the J gene TRBJ2-7; no firm D call. Germline V gene data show CDR1 as SQVTM and CDR2 as ANQGSEA. V gave up 0 bases and J gave up 1 base, with 4 bases separating them. The CDR3 length is 12 residues.

The chain uses TRBV27 and TRBJ2-2; D is unresolved. This CDR3 is 13 amino acids long. V gave up 6 bases and J gave up 3 bases, with 8 bases separating them. Germline assignment: CDR1 MNHEY and CDR2 SMNVEV (reference sequence). CDR3: CASRPRDTGELFF. The CDR3 DNA reads as TGTGCCAGCAGACCAAGGGACACCGGGGAGCTGTTTTTT.

This clonotype was counted many times. The chain is built from TRBV6-1 and TRBJ2-7; no firm D call. The germline V gene has CDR1 MNHNS and CDR2 SASEGT. The CDR3 is 12 residues long. Between the trimmed V and J ends, which lost 5 bases and 5 bases, there was a span of 10 bases. The DNA of the CDR3 is TGTGCCAGCAGTCTCGATGGGCACGAGCAGTACTTC. Translating gives CASSLDGHEQYF.

This clonotype was detected a few times. V and J are TRBV29-1 and TRBJ1-3, with D uncertain. The germline gives CDR1 SQVTM, CDR2 ANQGSEA. Between the trimmed V and J ends, which lost 5 bases and 5 bases, there was a span of 7 bases. The CDR3 sequence is 11 residues long. CDR3 in DNA: TGCAGCGTTACTCCCAGAAACACCATATATTTT. This sequence encodes CSVTPRNTIYF.

V gene TRBV10-2 combines with J gene TRBJ2-3, with 8 positions matching TRBD2. Germline V CDR1 and CDR2: WSHSY, SAAADI. The CDR3 contains 14 residues. V dropped 8 bases and J dropped 3; count of bases not matched to a gene: 7. Here the CDR3 DNA reads TGCGCCAGCGGTACGGGGGGGCGTACAGATACGCAGTATTTT. Protein sequence: CASGTGGRTDTQYF.

This clonotype was seen a handful of times. The chain uses TRBV20-1 and TRBJ1-1; 9 positions agree with TRBD1. After removal of 0 bases from V and 5 bases from J, the junction contained 7 bases not matched to a gene. Germline V gene sequence: CDR1 DFQATT, CDR2 SNEGSKA (reference sequence). This CDR3 is 15 amino acids long. CDR3 nucleotide sequence: TGCAGTGCTAGAGACGGACAGGGGAAAGAAACTGAAGCTTTCTTT. Its protein product is CSARDGQGKETEAFF.

This clonotype was recorded at least ten times. The V and J genes are TRBV12-3 or TRBV12-4 and TRBJ2-5; possible D gene TRBD1, 6 bases. The ends were cut back, 5 bases at V and 5 bases at J, with 15 bases in the middle. The CDR3 is 14 amino acids. CDR3 nucleotides: TGTGCCAGCAGTCAAGCAGGGGTCGCGGAGACCCAGTACTTC. This codes for CASSQAGVAETQYF.